The entry below gives a single T cell receptor beta chain sequence along with its context. Its antigen is currently not known. Per-base qualities were not stored, and no clone one base away is much larger. Instrument on record: Illumina HiSeq 2500. TCR beta libraries were prepared by quantitative 5'-RACE with molecular barcodes. From the authors' description of their analysis: A new computational method, built on a probabilistic model of VDJ rearrangement, was used to identify disease-linked TCR variants. TCRdb ran its own pipeline on the public reads, namely fastp trimming at Q25 and MiXCR clone calling, and kept in-frame beta chains. A single entry per CDR3 protein holds the most common genes and DNA from its merged rows. For this entry, the V and J calls and clone size follow TCRdb and not the study's own pipeline. Present in this sample are some 840,000 distinct CDR3 sequences, approximately 12% of which were seen just once. Around 0.51% of the sample is in the top ten clones.

In the germline V gene (reference sequence), CDR1 corresponds to MNHEY and CDR2 to SMNVEV. Cut back by 2 bases and 6 bases, the V and J ends lie 8 bases apart. Measured from the cysteine to the phenylalanine, the CDR3 is 14 residues long. The sequence is cut down to CDR3 DNA, 42 bases in frame from base 1. The sample is drawn from a study of CD8 T cells in ankylosing spondylitis (dated 2017 in TCRdb). At the level of the whole study: To find TCR variants linked to disease, the study profiled T cell receptor beta repertoires in ankylosing spondylitis patients and healthy donors. Peripheral blood samples were taken, and synovial fluid was additionally collected from ankylosing spondylitis patients. The whole study cohort included about a hundred healthy donors and about two dozen ankylosing spondylitis patients.

Study-wide findings and limitations: Some of the motif variants had been reported before in the synovial fluid and blood of reactive arthritis patients, a finding that suggests common disease-initiation mechanisms. According to the report, matched synovial fluid samples from ankylosing spondylitis patients were significantly enriched for the disease-linked clones. A CD8+ phenotype was shown by the disease-linked clones, which were found at relatively low frequencies in peripheral blood. Blood from ankylosing spondylitis patients appeared to be characterized by a TCR beta motif composed of about eight highly homologous amino acid variants.

The material sequenced was blood, either unsorted or a sorted T cell fraction (not recorded which). The chain is assembled from TRBV27 and TRBJ1-6; the D gene cannot be resolved reliably. This clonotype originated in a male donor with ankylosing spondylitis. Here is the DNA: TGTGCCAGCAGTTTAGGCAGAGTTAATTCACCCCTCCACTTT. It translates as CASSLGRVNSPLHF.